This T cell receptor (beta chain) comes out of a study of PD-1 blockade in classical Hodgkin lymphoma. This clone was seen only a few times. Sequenced by immunoSEQ multiplex PCR; TCRdb stores in-frame clones only, minus some. Of tens of thousands of clones listed, 75% to 90% are singletons. This CDR3 contains 13 residues. V lost 4 bases and J lost 9, with 13 bases in between. In germline, CDR1 is SGHAT, CDR2 FQDESV (reference sequence). Time point in this sample: cycle 4 day 1 (C4D1), after more than five weeks of nivolumab. Each of the patients experienced relapse following autologous stem cell transplantation, and their brentuximab vedotin exposure differed. Thawed PBMCs were the source of CD4+ T cells, purified by magnetic negative selection.

The chain has TRBV11-1 and TRBJ1-3, with a weak D call TRBD1 (6 bases). Sequenced here: CD4+ T cells from blood, sampled before the fourth cycle of nivolumab. This TCR derives from a human donor with classical Hodgkin lymphoma. The CDR3 spells CASSSGQQSTIYF. CDR3 in DNA: TGTGCCAGCAGCTCCGGACAGCAAAGCACCATATATTTT.